Listed below are T cell receptor beta chains from one sample, sequenced in a study of T-cell reconstitution after alpha-beta-depleted transplantation in children. TCRdb reanalysed the PCR reads using MiXCR and keeps one entry per CDR3 protein. Of around 680,000 distinct CDR3 sequences listed, 16% were seen once; the top ten hold approximately 1%. The sample here was PBMCs from the stem cell graft donor, taken from the stem cell graft. These receptors were collected from a human donor who donated a stem cell graft to a child with acute myeloid leukemia. The CDR3 runs from the conserved cysteine through the conserved F or W. Fields, in order: CDR3 protein, CDR3 DNA, J gene, V gene, clone size, D gene. A D gene is named only where the DNA matches it firmly. Rows may omit the clone size; those that give it use once, few, many or a size class.

CDR3aa: CSASDRDRGRNEQFF
CDR3nt: TGCAGTGCTAGCGACCGGGACAGGGGGCGGAATGAGCAGTTCTTC
j_gene: TRBJ2-1
v_gene: TRBV20-1
abundance: -
d_gene: TRBD1

CDR3aa: CASSSATGAYEQYF
CDR3nt: TGTGCCAGCAGCTCAGCGACAGGGGCGTACGAGCAGTACTTC
j_gene: TRBJ2-7
v_gene: TRBV7-9
abundance: -
d_gene: TRBD1

CDR3aa: CSARNGPVNTEAFF
CDR3nt: TGCAGTGCTAGAAACGGACCTGTGAACACTGAAGCTTTCTTT
j_gene: TRBJ1-1
v_gene: TRBV20-1
abundance: many
d_gene: -

CDR3aa: CSASGSEFSYNEQFF
CDR3nt: TGCAGTGCTAGTGGGTCGGAGTTCTCCTACAATGAGCAGTTCTTC
j_gene: TRBJ2-1
v_gene: TRBV20-1
abundance: many
d_gene: -

CDR3aa: CASSLTVGSYNEQFF
CDR3nt: TGTGCCAGCAGCCTCACTGTAGGCTCCTACAATGAGCAGTTCTTC
j_gene: TRBJ2-1
v_gene: TRBV7-2
abundance: many
d_gene: -

CDR3aa: CASGPTSGGAETQYF
CDR3nt: TGTGCTAGTGGCCCTACTAGCGGGGGGGCCGAGACCCAGTACTTC
j_gene: TRBJ2-5
v_gene: TRBV12-5
abundance: -
d_gene: TRBD2

CDR3aa: CDSSDRGGLASPGELFF
CDR3nt: TGTGACAGCAGCGACAGGGGTGGACTCGCGAGCCCCGGGGAGCTGTTTTTT
j_gene: TRBJ2-2
v_gene: TRBV21-1
abundance: -
d_gene: -

CDR3aa: CASSPVGRTSGAQETQYF
CDR3nt: TGTGCCAGCAGTCCCGTCGGCAGGACTAGCGGGGCCCAAGAGACCCAGTACTTC
j_gene: TRBJ2-5
v_gene: TRBV28
abundance: -
d_gene: TRBD2

CDR3aa: CASTWAGYNEQFF
CDR3nt: TGTGCCAGCACCTGGGCGGGGTACAATGAGCAGTTCTTC
j_gene: TRBJ2-1
v_gene: TRBV12-3/TRBV12-4
abundance: -
d_gene: -

CDR3aa: CSARPGHDPYGEQYF
CDR3nt: TGCAGTGCTCGACCCGGACACGACCCCTACGGGGAGCAGTACTTC
j_gene: TRBJ2-7
v_gene: TRBV20-1
abundance: many
d_gene: -

CDR3aa: CASNRRQEPTAFF
CDR3nt: TGTGCCAGCAACCGACGTCAGGAGCCTACGGCTTTCTTT
j_gene: TRBJ1-1
v_gene: TRBV7-2
abundance: -
d_gene: -

CDR3aa: CASSSFSGSSSYEQYF
CDR3nt: TGTGCCAGCAGTTCATTCTCGGGATCAAGCTCCTACGAGCAGTACTTC
j_gene: TRBJ2-7
v_gene: TRBV27
abundance: few
d_gene: -

CDR3aa: CASSPGTGAVSQPQHF
CDR3nt: TGTGCCAGCTCACCAGGGACAGGGGCCGTAAGTCAGCCCCAGCATTTT
j_gene: TRBJ1-5
v_gene: TRBV18
abundance: -
d_gene: TRBD1

CDR3aa: CASSLGGKAGGYTF
CDR3nt: TGTGCCAGCAGTTTAGGGGGTAAAGCGGGAGGCTACACCTTC
j_gene: TRBJ1-2
v_gene: TRBV12-3/TRBV12-4
abundance: -
d_gene: -

CDR3aa: CASSWGADNQPQHF
CDR3nt: TGTGCCAGCAGCTGGGGGGCAGACAATCAGCCCCAGCATTTT
j_gene: TRBJ1-5
v_gene: TRBV5-5
abundance: many
d_gene: -

CDR3aa: CASRDTSGGAADTQYF
CDR3nt: TGCGCCAGCAGAGATACTAGCGGGGGGGCCGCGGATACGCAGTATTTT
j_gene: TRBJ2-3
v_gene: TRBV5-1
abundance: few
d_gene: TRBD2

CDR3aa: CSVGGPLSTNEKLFF
CDR3nt: TGCAGCGTTGGTGGTCCGCTCTCAACTAATGAAAAACTGTTTTTT
j_gene: TRBJ1-4
v_gene: TRBV29-1
abundance: few
d_gene: -

CDR3aa: CSARTGISTDTQYF
CDR3nt: TGCAGTGCTCGGACAGGGATCAGCACAGATACGCAGTATTTT
j_gene: TRBJ2-3
v_gene: TRBV20-1
abundance: many
d_gene: TRBD1

CDR3aa: CASSPHRELTYNEQFF
CDR3nt: TGTGCCAGCAGTCCCCACAGGGAACTAACCTACAATGAGCAGTTCTTC
j_gene: TRBJ2-1
v_gene: TRBV12-3/TRBV12-4
abundance: few
d_gene: -

CDR3aa: CAISQGNEQFF
CDR3nt: TGTGCCATCAGCCAGGGGAATGAGCAGTTCTTC
j_gene: TRBJ2-1
v_gene: TRBV10-3
abundance: many
d_gene: -

CDR3aa: CASSPLLNSEQFF
CDR3nt: TGTGCCAGCAGCCCCCTTCTTAACAGTGAGCAGTTCTTC
j_gene: TRBJ2-1
v_gene: TRBV7-9
abundance: few
d_gene: -

CDR3aa: CASSVEGNGNQPQHF
CDR3nt: TGTGCCAGCAGCGTAGAAGGGAATGGGAATCAGCCCCAGCATTTT
j_gene: TRBJ1-5
v_gene: TRBV9
abundance: -
d_gene: -

CDR3aa: CASSDAVGGTDTQYF
CDR3nt: TGTGCCAGCAGTGACGCGGTTGGGGGCACAGATACGCAGTATTTT
j_gene: TRBJ2-3
v_gene: TRBV6-1
abundance: few
d_gene: -

CDR3aa: CAISEWSVSDTEAFF
CDR3nt: TGTGCCATCAGTGAGTGGTCCGTTAGTGACACTGAAGCTTTCTTT
j_gene: TRBJ1-1
v_gene: TRBV10-3
abundance: few
d_gene: -

CDR3aa: CSARVRRNRGREQYF
CDR3nt: TGCAGTGCTAGGGTCCGCCGGAACAGGGGGCGCGAGCAGTACTTC
j_gene: TRBJ2-7
v_gene: TRBV20-1
abundance: many
d_gene: TRBD1

CDR3aa: CASSHRVEYEKLFF
CDR3nt: TGTGCCAGCAGTCACAGGGTAGAATATGAAAAACTGTTTTTT
j_gene: TRBJ1-4
v_gene: TRBV7-9
abundance: -
d_gene: -

CDR3aa: CASSFHVGGRGTDTQYF
CDR3nt: TGTGCCAGCAGTTTCCACGTAGGGGGCCGAGGCACAGATACGCAGTATTTT
j_gene: TRBJ2-3
v_gene: TRBV28
abundance: -
d_gene: TRBD1

CDR3aa: CSVESRTNYGYTF
CDR3nt: TGCAGCGTTGAATCACGGACAAACTATGGCTACACCTTC
j_gene: TRBJ1-2
v_gene: TRBV29-1
abundance: -
d_gene: -

CDR3aa: CASRFATNQETQYF
CDR3nt: TGTGCCAGCAGATTTGCGACCAACCAAGAGACCCAGTACTTC
j_gene: TRBJ2-5
v_gene: TRBV7-2
abundance: few
d_gene: -

CDR3aa: CSASRGLASSYNEQFF
CDR3nt: TGCAGTGCTAGCAGAGGACTAGCGAGTTCCTACAATGAGCAGTTCTTC
j_gene: TRBJ2-1
v_gene: TRBV20-1
abundance: many
d_gene: TRBD2

CDR3aa: CASSLTRGGLLVETQYF
CDR3nt: TGTGCCAGCAGCTTAACTCGCGGGGGGCTATTAGTGGAGACCCAGTACTTC
j_gene: TRBJ2-5
v_gene: TRBV7-2
abundance: few
d_gene: TRBD2

CDR3aa: CASTHGAGGTGEQFF
CDR3nt: TGTGCCAGCACCCACGGAGCGGGGGGCACCGGAGAGCAGTTCTTC
j_gene: TRBJ2-1
v_gene: TRBV6-1
abundance: many
d_gene: TRBD2

CDR3aa: CASSLGGIGYNEQFF
CDR3nt: TGTGCCAGCAGCTTAGGAGGGATTGGCTACAATGAGCAGTTCTTC
j_gene: TRBJ2-1
v_gene: TRBV7-2
abundance: -
d_gene: -

CDR3aa: CASSSQVPTIYF
CDR3nt: TGTGCCAGCAGTTCTCAGGTTCCCACCATATATTTT
j_gene: TRBJ1-3
v_gene: TRBV12-3/TRBV12-4
abundance: many
d_gene: -

CDR3aa: CSAREVEAGRLYGYTF
CDR3nt: TGCAGTGCTAGAGAGGTCGAGGCAGGGCGACTCTATGGCTACACCTTC
j_gene: TRBJ1-2
v_gene: TRBV20-1
abundance: many
d_gene: -

CDR3aa: CASSLDLAGGNEQFF
CDR3nt: TGTGCCAGCAGTTTAGATCTAGCGGGCGGCAATGAGCAGTTCTTC
j_gene: TRBJ2-1
v_gene: TRBV28
abundance: -
d_gene: TRBD2

CDR3aa: CSAKYRGRGTEAFF
CDR3nt: TGCAGTGCAAAATACAGGGGTCGAGGCACTGAAGCTTTCTTT
j_gene: TRBJ1-1
v_gene: TRBV20-1
abundance: -
d_gene: TRBD1

CDR3aa: CSASIGRQGSSYNEQFF
CDR3nt: TGCAGTGCCTCCATCGGCCGCCAGGGGAGCTCCTACAATGAGCAGTTCTTC
j_gene: TRBJ2-1
v_gene: TRBV20-1
abundance: many
d_gene: -

CDR3aa: CASSRTGTDVYGYTF
CDR3nt: TGTGCCAGCAGCCGAACAGGGACGGACGTTTATGGCTACACCTTC
j_gene: TRBJ1-2
v_gene: TRBV7-9
abundance: -
d_gene: -

CDR3aa: CSVVRLNTEAFF
CDR3nt: TGCAGCGTTGTTCGGCTGAACACTGAAGCTTTCTTT
j_gene: TRBJ1-1
v_gene: TRBV29-1
abundance: many
d_gene: -

CDR3aa: CSASPIIFRGRNTEAFF
CDR3nt: TGCAGTGCTAGCCCCATCATTTTCCGGGGCAGAAACACTGAAGCTTTCTTT
j_gene: TRBJ1-1
v_gene: TRBV20-1
abundance: -
d_gene: -

CDR3aa: CASGRQENEKLFF
CDR3nt: TGTGCCAGCGGGAGACAGGAGAATGAAAAACTGTTTTTT
j_gene: TRBJ1-4
v_gene: TRBV7-2
abundance: -
d_gene: -

CDR3aa: CSARDPKQAPNEKLFF
CDR3nt: TGCAGTGCTAGAGATCCCAAACAGGCACCTAATGAAAAACTGTTTTTT
j_gene: TRBJ1-4
v_gene: TRBV20-1
abundance: many
d_gene: -

CDR3aa: CASSQVERYTGELFF
CDR3nt: TGCGCCAGCAGCCAAGTTGAACGGTACACCGGGGAGCTGTTTTTT
j_gene: TRBJ2-2
v_gene: TRBV4-3
abundance: -
d_gene: -

CDR3aa: CASSLANSGVYEQYF
CDR3nt: TGTGCCAGCAGCTTAGCGAATAGCGGGGTCTACGAGCAGTACTTC
j_gene: TRBJ2-7
v_gene: TRBV7-2
abundance: many
d_gene: TRBD2

CDR3aa: CASPRTNSANEQYF
CDR3nt: TGTGCCTCCCCGCGGACAAACTCCGCCAACGAGCAGTACTTC
j_gene: TRBJ2-7
v_gene: TRBV30
abundance: few
d_gene: -

CDR3aa: CCAREGGEIVGNEQYF
CDR3nt: TGCTGTGCTAGAGAAGGCGGCGAGATAGTGGGGAACGAGCAGTACTTC
j_gene: TRBJ2-7
v_gene: TRBV20-1
abundance: -
d_gene: -

CDR3aa: CASSYPRGGQETQYF
CDR3nt: TGTGCCAGCAGTTACCCTAGGGGGGGCCAAGAGACCCAGTACTTC
j_gene: TRBJ2-5
v_gene: TRBV12-3/TRBV12-4
abundance: few
d_gene: -

CDR3aa: CANSQPNLRNYTF
CDR3nt: TGTGCCAACTCCCAGCCTAACCTTAGGAACTACACCTTC
j_gene: TRBJ1-2
v_gene: TRBV12-3/TRBV12-4
abundance: many
d_gene: -

CDR3aa: CSATDRGAWNQPQHF
CDR3nt: TGCAGTGCAACGGACAGGGGTGCCTGGAATCAGCCCCAGCATTTT
j_gene: TRBJ1-5
v_gene: TRBV20-1
abundance: many
d_gene: TRBD1

CDR3aa: CSAQRGTGDYNEQFF
CDR3nt: TGCAGTGCCCAACGCGGGACAGGGGACTACAATGAGCAGTTCTTC
j_gene: TRBJ2-1
v_gene: TRBV20-1
abundance: -
d_gene: TRBD1

CDR3aa: CASCSRRLVNWGKNIQYF
CDR3nt: TGTGCCAGCTGTTCTCGGAGACTAGTCAATTGGGGCAAAAACATTCAGTACTTC
j_gene: TRBJ2-4
v_gene: TRBV6-6
abundance: -
d_gene: -

CDR3aa: CSAIDSSNEQFF
CDR3nt: TGCAGTGCCATTGACAGTAGCAATGAGCAGTTCTTC
j_gene: TRBJ2-1
v_gene: TRBV20-1
abundance: few
d_gene: -

CDR3aa: CSARDPGGGEAFF
CDR3nt: TGCAGTGCTAGAGATCCCGGGGGAGGTGAAGCTTTCTTT
j_gene: TRBJ1-1
v_gene: TRBV20-1
abundance: -
d_gene: -

CDR3aa: CASSYGYSNQPQHF
CDR3nt: TGTGCCAGCAGTTACGGGTATAGCAATCAGCCCCAGCATTTT
j_gene: TRBJ1-5
v_gene: TRBV6-2/TRBV6-3
abundance: -
d_gene: -

CDR3aa: CSASLSLLDEAFF
CDR3nt: TGCAGCGCCTCCTTGTCGCTATTAGACGAAGCTTTCTTT
j_gene: TRBJ1-1
v_gene: TRBV29-1
abundance: many
d_gene: -